A selection of T cell receptor beta chains follows, all from one sample in a study of cytomegalovirus exposure and HLA in healthy donors. The assay was immunoSEQ multiplex PCR, and TCRdb's table has in-frame clones only and misses some. The sample holds about 98,000 clones, about 81% seen once. Sequenced: PBMCs. The source is a man in his forties or fifties in good health and CMV-seronegative. CDR3s include the opening cysteine and the closing phenylalanine or tryptophan.

j_call v_call cdr3_aa
TRBJ2-3 TRBV7-7 CASSLGTSYTDTQYF
TRBJ2-7 TRBV7-2 CASSSYASEQYF
TRBJ1-2 TRBV25-1 CASSESGRYNYGYTF
TRBJ1-2 TRBV29-1 CSVEITGGYYGYTF
TRBJ2-3 TRBV7-9 CASSFPGHPARSTDTQYF
TRBJ1-2 TRBV5-1 CASSLGQGAGGYTF
TRBJ2-1 TRBV5-1 CASSFSSGQGAEQFF
TRBJ2-1 TRBV9 CASSVEAGNEQFF
TRBJ1-5 TRBV28 CASRRNRSYQPQHF
TRBJ2-1 TRBV5-1 CASSLRDSYNEQFF
TRBJ2-5 TRBV5-5 CASSSGRAHGAQYF
TRBJ2-2 TRBV11-2 CASSSLLGRDGGELFF
TRBJ2-7 TRBV5-8 CASSRPGYYEQYF
TRBJ2-1 TRBV30 CAWGGGESYNEQFF
TRBJ2-7 TRBV6-1 CASSDTYQVYEQYF
TRBJ1-2 TRBV6-5 CASSYRGYGYTF
TRBJ2-7 TRBV7-2 CASSRLGANYEQYF
TRBJ2-7 TRBV5-4 CASSYLTGADEQYF
TRBJ2-1 TRBV10-1 CASQGQGFGEQFF
TRBJ1-4 TRBV9 CASSGGAGNEKLFF
TRBJ2-5 TRBV18 CASSAGTGGSGQETQYF
TRBJ1-1 TRBV27 CASSLRRRGTEAFF
TRBJ2-7 TRBV10-3 CAISPSYEQYF
TRBJ2-7 TRBV5-1 CASRRVEEGAYEQYF
TRBJ1-1 TRBV7-9 CASSGGTANTEAFF
TRBJ2-1 TRBV5-4 CASSSGTFYNEQFF
TRBJ1-2 TRBV18 CASSPRQDGGYTF
TRBJ2-1 TRBV7-9 CASSSIQQNNEQFF
TRBJ2-7 TRBV2 CASGWDRALNEQYF
TRBJ2-1 TRBV5-1 CASSLASGFGEQFF
TRBJ2-7 TRBV28 CASSLSSGGYEQYF
TRBJ1-2 TRBV9 CASSSRDRVPGYSYTF
TRBJ1-2 TRBV5-1 CASSQGTANLYGYTF
TRBJ2-2 TRBV9 CASSVIEVPGELFF
TRBJ1-1 TRBV5-4 CASNDGGNTEAFF
TRBJ1-4 TRBV18 CASSPPRATNEKLFF
TRBJ1-3 TRBV18 CASALARQSSGNTIYF
TRBJ1-2 TRBV5-6 CASSLVGAGSIGGYTF
TRBJ1-6 TRBV4-3 CASSQDEWGDSSPLHF
TRBJ1-5 TRBV28 CASTPTNGHKSNQPQHF
TRBJ1-2 TRBV6-6 CASSYDTYEAGYTF
TRBJ2-7 TRBV7-9 CASSSTHKGGDYEQYF
TRBJ2-3 TRBV5-1 CASSLKPVGSTDTQYF
TRBJ2-1 TRBV15 CATSRDLGTGDEQFF
TRBJ2-5 TRBV19 CASSRNREETQYF
TRBJ2-3 TRBV5-1 CASSWDPGASTDTQYF
TRBJ2-5 TRBV10-3 CAISMDSFETQYF
TRBJ2-2 TRBV5-1 CASRRAPTNTGELFF